One TCR beta chain is described in this entry. The antigen it recognizes is unknown. No much larger clonotype is one base removed from it; base qualities were not supplied. The cohort was made up of approximately 670 healthy bone marrow donors. All cohort members were sampled while nominally healthy, although unrecorded immune exposures were likely present. The donor tested CMV seronegative and was one of the 352 seronegative cohort members. Every donor gave a peripheral blood sample, and the peripheral blood mononuclear cells from that sample were used for TCR beta sequencing. Genomic DNA was extracted from the blood cell samples with the Qiagen DNeasy Blood Extraction Kit. Library construction relied on the immunoSEQ multiplex PCR assay. The multiplex PCR relied on a mix of 60 forward primers for TCR Vbeta segments and 13 reverse primers for TCR Jbeta segments. The CDR3 region of rearranged TCR beta genes was amplified from genomic DNA with a multiplex PCR assay. The Illumina HiSeq System was used to sequence the amplified TCR beta libraries as 87-base-pair reads. The authors' analysis ran thus. A later analysis tallied some 79 million unique TCR beta chains across the approximately 670 repertoires, and about 10 million of those chains were shared by two or more donors. Raw reads were error-corrected and collapsed into unique sequences with a nearest-neighbor algorithm that merged closely related sequences to remove PCR and sequencing errors. Alignment of CDR3 sequences to IMGT reference sequences was used to assign V, D and J gene segments. For a sequence to be retained, a match of at least six nucleotides was required to both a V gene segment and a J gene segment. Rearrangements were called productive when the CDR3 lacked stop codons and stayed in frame with V and J; all others were non-productive. CDR3 was defined according to IMGT convention as the region running from the second conserved V-encoded cysteine to the conserved J-encoded phenylalanine. The earlier analysis of about 530 of the donors excluded any sequence lacking an unambiguous match to a single V gene segment. An earlier analysis of 587 of the donors classified V segments as functional when productive rearrangements were above 56.7% and as segregating when the standard deviation between donors was above 5%. A statistical classification framework was developed to diagnose cytomegalovirus status using the catalog of TCR beta chain sequences. A later analysis assigned V and J genes by comparing TCR nucleotide sequences with IMGT/GENE-DB human TR gene sequences. A later analysis assigned CDR3 sequences and most-parsimonious VDJ recombination scenarios with the TCRdist pipeline. A later analysis defined each TCR beta chain by its CDR3 amino acid sequence plus V-gene family, and excluded reads lacking a unique V-gene family. In a later analysis, approximately 640 highly shared, low-generation-probability nucleotide sequences were removed to address suspected cross-contamination and a sequencing artifact. In a later analysis, a clonal expansion index for each public chain was calculated from normalized within-repertoire ranks of inferred template counts. In a later analysis, generation probabilities were computed with a VDJ recombination model fitted to out-of-frame rearrangements, and the resulting probabilities were checked against IGoR. In a later analysis, TCR-TCR, TCR-HLA and TCR-CMV co-occurrence was scored with hypergeometric tests, and a repertoire-size bias correction was applied to TCR pairs. In a later analysis, false discovery rates were estimated by permuting HLA or CMV assignments 20 times. In a later analysis, co-occurring TCRs were grouped with DBSCAN, and TCRdist sequence similarity was added when clustering was performed within HLA-allele-positive subsets. Co-occurrence clustering excluded repertoires with fewer than 30,000 or more than 120,000 public chains, plus five with anomalous nucleotide sharing. The immuneACCESS repertoire file appears here via TCRdb, limited to in-frame rearrangements. These files lack a portion of the clones; in checked studies, under half of the deficit traces to unresolved V genes, and the cause of the others is not known. V and J calls and clone size are as listed in that table; D and trimming were resolved from the DNA. The sample data list more than 95,000 clones, and roughly 79% of these were observed just once. Of the sample, 1.6% is held by the ten largest clones.

This specimen comes from a study of cytomegalovirus exposure and HLA in healthy donors (dated by TCRdb to the late 2010s). Study-level background: An earlier analysis of some 500 of the donors reported 250 to 350 Gb of sequence data and some 100 million unique TCR beta sequences from about 179 million T cells. In the later analysis, no new phenotypic data were used to find candidate immune exposures; instead, reliance was placed on TCR beta sequences and their occurrence across donors. Among some 400 genotyped donors of the cohort, an average of around 220,000 unique TCR beta nucleotide sequences was sequenced per donor, of which 15% to 20% were non-productive. The study aimed to test whether cataloging public T cell receptors could reveal signatures of past pathogen exposure. An earlier analysis of fewer than 750 of the donors used high-throughput TCR beta sequencing to judge whether each TCR beta V gene segment behaved as functional or pseudogenic. Alongside the repertoire data, information on donor age, sex, ethnicity and CMV serostatus was compiled. In a later genetic analysis, genome-wide SNP genotypes for about three fifths of the 666 donors were used, and that subset was treated as a discovery cohort. To study patterns of TCR occurrence, a later analysis re-analyzed previously published TCR beta repertoires from 666 donors and added high-resolution HLA genotyping. Of the 300 to 500 genotyped donors, 65% to 90% were placed in the genetic ancestry cluster associated with self-reported Caucasian donors. Both class I and class II loci were covered by HLA typing, at four-digit resolution. Around 300 gigabases of sequencing data and 78 million or so unique TCR sequences were included in an early release covering about 700 HLA-typed donors. A handful of DR-DQ haplotypes were handled as single units for association and clustering because linkage in the cohort was strong. Typing coverage varied by locus: about 620-630 donors for A, B, C, DRB1 and DQB1; under 550 for DQA1; over 600 for DPA1; approximately 470 for DPB1. All discovery cohort repertoires had been generated on a single sequencing platform. The study profiled the T cell repertoires of some 610 subjects by immunosequencing and related them to cytomegalovirus serostatus. In addition to the first cohort of about 650 subjects, a separate validation cohort of approximately 130 different subjects was used. To predict cytomegalovirus infection status, the study brought together high-throughput TCR immunosequencing, statistical association of individual TCRs with disease status, and machine learning.

The paper's findings and limits, for the study overall: Specific HLA alleles were associated with 15,000 to 20,000 TCR beta sequences at a false discovery rate of 0.05 in a later analysis. Immune exposure information for the cohort was limited to CMV serostatus. A later analysis reported that several top co-occurrence clusters appeared linked to parvovirus B19, influenza, CMV and Epstein-Barr virus. About 15 rarely observed V segments, including chromosome 9 orphons, were excluded from the earlier analysis of some 590 of the donors because counts were too low. A later analysis found that most CMV-associated TCR beta chains appeared HLA-restricted, with HLA associations seemingly driven largely by CMV exposure. A further reported finding was that TCR beta sequences accurately predicted the HLA-A and HLA-B alleles for most subjects in the first cohort. Correlated functional status among segregating V segments might reflect linkage disequilibrium, but an unknown experimental factor could not be ruled out. While some public TCRs were present in many individuals, most TCR sequences turned up only very rarely across donors. Roughly uniform sequencing depth across donors was assumed in presence/absence analyses, although this assumption may not hold. When HLA alleles, especially DR and DQ, strongly co-occurred, TCR associations were difficult to assign to individual alleles. A cluster of highly shared sequence variants was judged likely to be a technical artifact of the sequencing pipeline. The cohort was sequenced for TCR beta chains only, and without alpha or paired-chain data the features that could be detected were limited. Three of the identified cytomegalovirus-associated TCR beta chains were confirmed in vitro to be specific for cytomegalovirus antigens. In a later analysis, HLA-associated TCR beta chains showed more clonal expansion and lower generation probabilities than non-associated chains that were equally common. In an earlier analysis of several hundred of the donors, most TCR beta V segments were observed in productive rearrangements about 87% or about 30% of the time, broadly matching IMGT annotations. According to the authors, the approach could potentially be generalized to other disease states and immunological phenotypes. In a later analysis, TCR association rates were found to vary across HLA loci, with the most associated TCRs seen for DRB1 alleles and the fewest for HLA-C alleles. In both the original and validation cohorts, the classifier was reported to diagnose cytomegalovirus status with high specificity and sensitivity. HLA typing was unavailable for some donors at each locus, so association tests used only the typed subset. An association between a missense DCLRE1C variant and V-gene and J-gene trimming of TCR beta chains was found in a later genetic analysis and replicated in an independent cohort. The study listed 150 to 200 TCR beta chains as associated with cytomegalovirus. According to a later genetic analysis, donors in an Asian-associated ancestry cluster had fewer N-insertions in productive TCRs than the roughly 700-donor mean.

The sequenced sample was PBMCs. This TCR derives from a woman aged 18-29 years in good health and CMV-seronegative.

In nucleotide form, the sequence is TGTGCCAGCAGTGCGATGGGACTCCGGGGGGGAGAGACCCAGTACTTC. This encodes CASSAMGLRGGETQYF. The chain is encoded by TRBV25-1 joined to TRBJ2-5, with 8 bases matching TRBD2. Here V drops 4 bases and J drops 4 bases, and the junction holds 11 bases not matched to any gene. In the germline V gene, CDR1 corresponds to MGHDK and CDR2 to SYGVNS. Inclusive of the bounding cysteine and phenylalanine, the CDR3 is 16 residues long. Only the CDR3 portion is preserved as DNA: 48 bases, with reading frame beginning at the first base.